This T cell receptor (beta chain) was profiled in a study of CD8 T cells in ankylosing spondylitis (dated by TCRdb to the late 2010s). At the level of the whole study: The study profiled T cell receptor beta repertoires in healthy donors and ankylosing spondylitis patients to find disease-linked TCR variants. In total, the full study cohort was made up of 95 to 110 healthy donors and roughly 27 ankylosing spondylitis patients. Peripheral blood was sampled, and synovial fluid was also collected from ankylosing spondylitis patients. General findings and caveats noted by the study authors: According to the report, matched synovial fluid samples from ankylosing spondylitis patients were significantly enriched for the disease-linked clones. A CD8+ phenotype was shown by the disease-linked clones, which were found at relatively low frequencies in peripheral blood. Blood from ankylosing spondylitis patients appeared to be characterized by a TCR beta motif made up of several highly homologous amino acid variants. Some TCR beta motif variants had previously been reported in synovial fluid and blood of reactive arthritis patients, which suggested common disease-initiation mechanisms.

The listed sequencing device is Illumina HiSeq 2500. Quantitative 5'-RACE with molecular barcodes was used to prepare TCR beta libraries. In the source study's methods: A new computational method, built on a probabilistic model of VDJ rearrangement, was used to identify disease-linked TCR variants. TCRdb reanalyzed the raw reads on its own, using fastp at Q25 for trimming and MiXCR for clone calling, and kept in-frame beta chains. CDR3 protein duplicates are merged, each entry listing the most common genes and DNA. The V and J calls here are based on TCRdb, not the publication. The sample table lists approximately 140,000 distinct CDR3 sequences, around 8.5% of them with a count of one. In total, the top ten clones hold approximately 3.3% of the sample. Trimmed from V: 0 bases; trimmed from J: 3 bases; junction bases lacking a gene match: 3. CDR1 and CDR2 (SGHTA, FQGNSA) derive from the germline V gene. From the cysteine through the phenylalanine, the CDR3 covers 16 amino acids. Only the CDR3 region is kept as DNA, spanning 48 bases read in frame from base 1.

At least ten counts were recorded for this clonotype. Its antigen is currently not known. Within one base of it there is no much larger clone, and no base qualities were kept. The sequence is built from TRBV7-2 and TRBJ2-5, with 11 bases aligning to TRBD2. The sample taken for sequencing was blood, either unsorted or a sorted T cell fraction (not recorded which). This TCR was recovered from a male donor with ankylosing spondylitis or in good health (not recorded which). The CDR3 sequence is CASSLASSGGKETQYF. The nucleotide sequence is TGTGCCAGCAGCTTAGCGTCTAGCGGGGGGAAAGAGACCCAGTACTTC.